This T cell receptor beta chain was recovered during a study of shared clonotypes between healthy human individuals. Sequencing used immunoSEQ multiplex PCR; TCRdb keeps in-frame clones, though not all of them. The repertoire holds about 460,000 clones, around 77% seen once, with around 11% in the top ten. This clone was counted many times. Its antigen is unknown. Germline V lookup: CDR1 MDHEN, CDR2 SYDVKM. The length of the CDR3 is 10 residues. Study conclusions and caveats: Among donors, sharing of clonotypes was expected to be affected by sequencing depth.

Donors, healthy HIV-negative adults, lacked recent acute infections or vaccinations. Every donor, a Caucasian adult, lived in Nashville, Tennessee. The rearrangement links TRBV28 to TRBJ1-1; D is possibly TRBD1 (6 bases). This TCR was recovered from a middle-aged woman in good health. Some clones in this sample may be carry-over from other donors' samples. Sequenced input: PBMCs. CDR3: CGAGAFEAFF. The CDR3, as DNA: TGTGGGGCAGGGGCTTTTGAAGCTTTCTTT.